The 11 T cell receptor beta chains below were found in one sample sequenced in a study of blood T cell repertoires in COVID-19. Assay used: immunoSEQ multiplex PCR; TCRdb lists only in-frame clones, some missing. The table lists a few hundred thousand clones, about 91% of them singletons. The sample comprised PBMCs or T cells enriched from blood (not recorded which). The receptors stem from a man younger than 35 with acute COVID-19.

J is TRBJ2-7 and V is TRBV7-3; possibly TRBD1 for D (6 bases). This CDR3 is built from 13 residues. V lost 4 bases and J lost 3, with 10 bases in between. Looked up from germline, CDR1 is SGHTA and CDR2 is FQGTGA. In DNA form, the CDR3 reads TGTGCCAGCAGCTATACAGGGTTCTACGAGCAGTACTTC. This translates into CASSYTGFYEQYF.

The J gene is TRBJ2-1, the V gene TRBV2; 14 nucleotides align to TRBD2. Germline V gene sequence: CDR1 SNHLY, CDR2 FYNNEI. The CDR3 loop spans 17 amino acids. V trimming: 3 bases; J trimming: 9 bases; junction bases outside the gene matches: 10. CDR3 sequence: CASSDGGTSGSWSEQFF. CDR3 sequence (DNA): TGTGCCAGCAGTGACGGAGGGACTAGCGGGAGTTGGAGTGAGCAGTTCTTC.

The chain combines TRBV3-1 (or the pseudogene TRBV3-2) with TRBJ2-7; TRBD1 agrees at 8 bases. This CDR3 comprises 14 residues. Unmatched junction bases numbered 4, after V lost 4 bases and J lost 2 bases. Germline CDR1 LGHDT, CDR2 YNNKEL (reference sequence). Here the CDR3 reads CASSPSTGAYEQYF. DNA of the CDR3: TGTGCCAGCAGCCCGTCGACAGGGGCCTACGAGCAGTACTTC.

The chain couples TRBV28 to TRBJ1-1; 7 bases align to TRBD1. V shed 3 bases and J 5 bases; nucleotides not matched to a gene: 3. The CDR3 runs 13 residues. Germline CDR1 reads MDHEN; CDR2 reads SYDVKM. The CDR3 DNA reads TGTGCCAGCAGTTTTTCAGGGGGGACTGAAGCTTTCTTT. Protein product: CASSFSGGTEAFF.

The genes are TRBV5-4 and TRBJ2-1; the match to TRBD1 covers 7 bases. Germline values: CDR1 SGHNT, CDR2 YYREEE (reference sequence). V gave up 4 bases and J gave up 3 bases; unmatched junction bases: 7. CDR3 length: 15 amino acids. The CDR3 DNA is TGTGCCAGCAGCCCGCTCCGGGACAGCTACAATGAGCAGTTCTTC. It yields the protein CASSPLRDSYNEQFF.

V gene TRBV20-1 combines with J gene TRBJ2-5; D is ambiguous. This CDR3 has 11 residues. Germline CDR1 reads DFQATT; CDR2 reads SNEGSKA (reference sequence). The CDR3 DNA sequence: TGCTCCCGGTCGGGTAAAGAGACCCAGTACTTC. Amino acids: CSRSGKETQYF.

The chain joins TRBV7-6 to TRBJ1-1; 7 nucleotides line up with TRBD1. The CDR3 is made up of 14 amino acids. Germline V gene lookup returns CDR1 SGHVS and CDR2 FNYEAQ. Unmatched junction bases numbered 4, after V lost 5 bases and J lost 1 base. CDR3: CASSPRTGNTEAFF. The CDR3 DNA reads TGTGCCAGCAGCCCCCGGACAGGGAACACTGAAGCTTTCTTT.

This clone was observed a single time. The V and J genes are TRBV11-2 and TRBJ1-2; D might be TRBD1 (6 bases). Germline V lookup: CDR1 SGHAT, CDR2 FQNNGV. This CDR3 has 16 residues. The V end was cut by 5 bases, the J end by 8 bases, with 24 bases between. In DNA, the CDR3 is TGTGCCAGCAGCCCCCCCGGGACAACTAAGGGAAAGGGCTACACCTTC. Translated, it gives CASSPPGTTKGKGYTF.

The chain recombines TRBV19 with TRBJ2-7; 8 positions agree with TRBD1. With V trimmed by 5 bases and J by 7 bases, 10 bases remained unmatched. Germline loops: CDR1 LNHDA, CDR2 SQIVND (reference sequence). The CDR3 runs to 14 residues. CDR3 sequence reads: CASSLGTGPREQYF. The CDR3 nucleotides read TGTGCCAGTAGTCTCGGGACAGGCCCTAGAGAGCAGTACTTC.

This sequence joins TRBV27 and TRBJ2-7, with 9 bases lining up with TRBD1. V was clipped by 5 bases and J by 2 bases; unmatched bases: 7. The CDR3 is made up of 15 amino acids. Germline lookup yields CDR1 MNHEY and CDR2 SMNVEV (reference sequence). The CDR3 DNA is TGTGCCAGCAGTATCGGGACAGGGAAGGCCTACGAGCAGTACTTC. It is translated as CASSIGTGKAYEQYF.

The chain recombines TRBV5-8 with TRBJ1-1, with D possibly matching TRBD1 (5 bases). V lost 2 bases, J lost 6 bases, and 14 bases lay in between. The V gene's germline CDR1 is SGHTS and CDR2 YDEGEE. The CDR3 is 14 amino acids. CDR3 DNA: TGTGCCAGCAGCTTTAAGGGACGGGGGGCTGAAGCTTTCTTT. As protein: CASSFKGRGAEAFF. The whole variable domain, remainder taken from reference TRBV5-8 and TRBJ1-1, is EAGVTQSPTHLIKTRGQQATLRCSPISGHTSVYWYQQALGLGLQFLLWYDEGEERNRGNFPPRFSGRQFPNYSSELNVNALELEDSALYLCASSFKGRGAEAFFGQGTRLTVV.